These 27 T cell receptor beta chains came from one sample sequenced in a study of CD8 T cells in ankylosing spondylitis. TCRdb re-called the 5' RACE reads with MiXCR, one entry per CDR3 protein. The sample lists about 90,000 distinct CDR3 sequences, 27% occurring once. Specimen: blood, either unsorted or a sorted T cell fraction (not recorded which). These receptors all stem from a male donor with ankylosing spondylitis or in good health (not recorded which).

The V call is TRBV7-9, the J call TRBJ2-7; D remains ambiguous. The germline V gene encodes CDR1 SEHNR and CDR2 FQNEAQ (reference sequence). The CDR3 covers 15 residues. V was cut by 1 base and J by 5 bases, with 15 bases left in between. CDR3 residues: CASSLDATAPHEQYV. In DNA, the CDR3 is TGTGCCAGCAGCTTAGATGCTACAGCTCCCCACGAGCAGTACGTC.

This chain links TRBV4-2 with TRBJ2-2; 9 nucleotides match TRBD1. Trimming removed 3 bases from V and 6 bases from J; junction bases left unmatched: 8. CDR1 and CDR2 from the germline V gene are LGHNA and YNFKEQ. CDR3 length: 16 amino acids. The CDR3 is CASSQIGTGISGELFF. The CDR3 DNA is TGTGCCAGCAGCCAGATCGGGACAGGGATATCCGGGGAGCTGTTTTTT.

This clonotype was recorded a few times. V and J are TRBV10-3 and TRBJ2-7, with no clear D. This CDR3 is built from 12 residues. Germline loops: CDR1 ENHRY, CDR2 SYGVKD. V lost 4 bases and J 5 bases, leaving 9 bases between the germline ends. CDR3 sequence reads: CAISGKGDEQYV. CDR3 bases: TGTGCCATCAGTGGGAAGGGCGACGAGCAGTACGTC.

This sequence joins TRBV7-8 and TRBJ1-5; D is perhaps TRBD1 (5 bases). CDR3 length: 20 residues. The germline gives CDR1 SGHVS, CDR2 FQNEAQ. V dropped 5 bases and J dropped 1 base, with 27 bases sitting between them. CDR3 loop: CASSPGWVWGEFYSNQPQHF. As DNA, the CDR3 is TGTGCCAGCAGCCCCGGTTGGGTGTGGGGCGAGTTTTACAGCAATCAGCCCCAGCATTTT. Based on the CDR3 plus reference TRBV7-8 and TRBJ1-5, the full variable domain is GAGVSQSPRYKVAKRGQDVALRCDPISGHVSLFWYQQALGQGPEFLTYFQNEAQLDKSGLPSDRFFAERPEGSVSTLKIQRTQQEDSAVYLCASSPGWVWGEFYSNQPQHFGDGTRLSIL.

The rearrangement joins TRBV7-3 to TRBJ2-1; 8 bases line up with TRBD2. Germline CDR1 and CDR2: SGHTA and FQGTGA. The CDR3 spans 16 residues. V was pared by 3 bases and J by 6 bases, with 10 bases of the junction left unmatched. The CDR3 protein is CASSLGGRGVVNEQFF. The CDR3 DNA follows: TGTGCCAGCAGCTTGGGAGGGCGGGGGGTTGTCAATGAGCAGTTCTTC. The complete variable domain, with remaining parts taken from reference TRBV7-3 and TRBJ2-1, reads GAGVSQTPSNKVTEKGKYVELRCDPISGHTALYWYRQSLGQGPEFLIYFQGTGAADDSGLPNDRFFAVRPEGSVSTLKIQRTERGDSAVYLCASSLGGRGVVNEQFFGPGTRLTVL.

V gene TRBV20-1 combines with J gene TRBJ2-1; 8 bases are shared with TRBD2. With 3 bases clipped from V and 8 bases from J, the junction kept 6 bases outside the gene matches. The CDR3 is 13 amino acids. Germline V gives CDR1 DFQATT, CDR2 SNEGSKA (reference sequence). CDR3 residues: CSARDPGGDEQFF. In DNA form, the CDR3 reads TGCAGTGCTAGGGACCCGGGAGGGGATGAGCAGTTCTTC.

This clonotype was counted between two and nine times. The V and J genes are TRBV5-1 and TRBJ2-1; 10 bases align to TRBD1. CDR3 length: 16 residues. CDR1 and CDR2 from the germline V gene are SGHRS and YFSETQ. Unmatched junction bases numbered 4, after V lost 0 bases and J lost 4 bases. The CDR3 nucleotides read TGCGCCAGCAGCTTGGCGGGGGGACAGGGGTACAATGAGCAGTTCTTC. Amino acids: CASSLAGGQGYNEQFF.

The chain links TRBV7-9 to TRBJ2-5; TRBD2 is a possible D gene (5 bases). Germline CDR1 SEHNR, CDR2 FQNEAQ (reference sequence). The CDR3 is made up of 13 amino acids. V dropped 4 bases and J dropped 3 bases, with 9 bases sitting between them. CDR3 sequence: CASSWWEKETQYF. As DNA, the CDR3 is TGTGCCAGCAGCTGGTGGGAGAAAGAGACCCAGTACTTC.

The genes are TRBV20-1 and TRBJ2-5; perhaps TRBD2 as D (5 bases). The CDR3 has 13 residues. Trimming removed 3 bases at V and 4 bases at J, with 12 bases between. Germline lookup yields CDR1 DFQATT and CDR2 SNEGSKA (reference sequence). CDR3 nucleotides: TGCAGTGCTAGCGGGTCCGCGGGAGAGACCCAGTACTTC. It translates to CSASGSAGETQYF.

This clonotype was seen only a few times. The V and J genes are TRBV20-1 and TRBJ1-5; a weak D match, TRBD1 (6 bases). The CDR3 contains 13 residues. Germline V gives CDR1 DFQATT, CDR2 SNEGSKA (reference sequence). With 4 bases removed from V and 4 bases from J, the gap between germline ends came to 11 bases. CDR3 residues: CSATDRPNQPQHF. DNA of the CDR3: TGCAGTGCTACGGACAGACCAAATCAGCCCCAGCATTTT.

The chain couples TRBV12-3 or TRBV12-4 to TRBJ1-1; D is ambiguous. The V gene lost 3 bases and the J gene lost 7 bases, with 12 bases spanning the gap. The CDR3 is 13 amino acids. This CDR3 reads CASSFLVRGEAFF. CDR3 DNA: TGTGCCAGCAGTTTTCTCGTGAGAGGTGAAGCTTTCTTT.

This clonotype was seen a handful of times. The genes are TRBV5-1 and TRBJ2-1; tentatively, D is TRBD1 (5 bases). The CDR3 has 13 residues. V was shortened by 6 bases and J by 3 bases, with 10 bases between the two germline ends. Germline V gene data show CDR1 as SGHRS and CDR2 as YFSETQ. CDR3: CASTIDSYNEQFF. The CDR3 DNA reads TGCGCCAGCACGATCGACAGCTACAATGAGCAGTTCTTC. The full variable domain, its missing parts supplied by reference TRBV5-1 and TRBJ2-1, is KAGVTQTPRYLIKTRGQQVTLSCSPISGHRSVSWYQQTPGQGLQFLFEYFSETQRNKGNFPGRFSGRQFSNSRSEMNVSTLELGDSALYLCASTIDSYNEQFFGPGTRLTVL.

This chain links TRBV7-9 with TRBJ1-2, with TRBD1 as a possible D gene (5 bases). Germline loops: CDR1 SEHNR, CDR2 FQNEAQ (reference sequence). V dropped 8 bases and J dropped 4 bases, with 8 bases sitting between them. The CDR3 spans 11 residues. CDR3 in DNA: TGTGCCAGCGCGAGGGGCTATGGCTACACCTTC. This encodes CASARGYGYTF. Complete variable domain (other parts from reference TRBV7-9 and TRBJ1-2): DTGVSQNPRHKITKRGQNVTFRCDPISEHNRLYWYRQTLGQGPEFLTYFQNEAQLEKSRLLSDRFSAERPKGSFSTLEIQRTEQGDSAMYLCASARGYGYTFGSGTRLTVV.

The gene calls are TRBV7-3 and TRBJ2-2; 7 bases are a match to TRBD1. There are 14 residues in the CDR3. Germline V gene sequence: CDR1 SGHTA, CDR2 FQGTGA. V shed 5 bases, J shed 7 bases, and the junction held 7 bases outside the gene matches. In nucleotides, the CDR3 is TGTGCCAGCAGCGCACAGGGGTTTGGCGGGGAGCTGTTTTTT. Residues: CASSAQGFGGELFF.

This sequence joins TRBV3-1 and TRBJ2-2, with TRBD2 matching 10 bases. The V and J ends lost 1 base and 8 bases, in that order; junction bases with no gene match: 4. This CDR3 comprises 15 residues. The germline V gene has CDR1 LGHDT and CDR2 YNNKEL (reference sequence). CDR3 DNA: TGTGCCAGCAGCCAAGTGGGGACTAGCGCGGGGGAGCTGTTTTTT. It specifies CASSQVGTSAGELFF.

The chain couples TRBV20-1 to TRBJ2-5; unclear D gene. This CDR3 has 14 amino acids. Trimming cost V 6 bases and J 2 bases, with 16 bases left between them. CDR1 and CDR2 (germline): DFQATT, SNEGSKA (reference sequence). CDR3 amino acids: CSATKGAEQETQYF. In nucleotides, the CDR3 is TGCAGTGCAACCAAAGGCGCAGAGCAAGAGACCCAGTACTTC.

This clonotype was found a few times. V is TRBV20-1 and J is TRBJ2-4, with 11 bases aligning to TRBD2. This CDR3 has 15 residues. Germline V gene data show CDR1 as DFQATT and CDR2 as SNEGSKA (reference sequence). V shed 3 bases and J 8 bases; nucleotides not matched to a gene: 9. The CDR3 spells CSASRSGGARDIQYF. CDR3 in DNA: TGCAGTGCTAGTCGTAGCGGGGGGGCCCGGGACATTCAGTACTTC.

This clonotype showed up just a few times. The chain recombines TRBV20-1 with TRBJ1-1, with D possibly being TRBD1 (6 bases). Trimming took 3 bases from V and 1 from J, leaving 12 bases between them. Per the germline V gene, CDR1 is DFQATT and CDR2 is SNEGSKA (reference sequence). The CDR3 totals 14 residues. The chain's CDR3 is CSARGGRTNTEAFF. In DNA form, the CDR3 reads TGCAGTGCTAGGGGGGGGCGGACGAACACTGAAGCTTTCTTT.

This clonotype was seen only a few times. The chain joins TRBV5-1 to TRBJ1-2; TRBD1 matches 10 bases. The CDR3 contains 14 residues. V was clipped by 4 bases and J by 8 bases; unmatched bases: 8. The germline CDR1 and CDR2 sequences are SGHRS and YFSETQ. DNA of the CDR3: TGCGCCAGCAGCCCCCGACAGGGGGCAGGCGGCTACACCTTC. Encoded protein: CASSPRQGAGGYTF. The variable domain in full, completed from reference TRBV5-1 and TRBJ1-2, reads KAGVTQTPRYLIKTRGQQVTLSCSPISGHRSVSWYQQTPGQGLQFLFEYFSETQRNKGNFPGRFSGRQFSNSRSEMNVSTLELGDSALYLCASSPRQGAGGYTFGSGTRLTVV.

This clonotype was counted only a few times. V gene TRBV5-6 combines with J gene TRBJ1-2; D gene unclear. The CDR3 spans 15 residues. CDR1 and CDR2 from the germline V gene are SGHDT and YYEEEE. The V gene lost 2 bases and the J gene lost 4 bases, with 15 bases spanning the gap. CDR3 region: CASSLLREEGYGYTF. CDR3 in DNA: TGTGCCAGCAGCTTACTACGGGAGGAGGGCTATGGCTACACCTTC.

The rearrangement joins TRBV25-1 to TRBJ1-5; D uncertain. V gave up 3 bases and J gave up 3 bases, with 6 bases separating them. The CDR3 has 13 amino acids. Germline CDR1 reads MGHDK; CDR2 reads SYGVNS. CDR3 in amino acids: CASSDDINQPQHF. The DNA for the CDR3 is TGTGCCAGCAGTGACGACATCAATCAGCCCCAGCATTTT.

The genes are TRBV5-1 and TRBJ2-2; TRBD2 agrees at 8 bases. Germline assignment: CDR1 SGHRS and CDR2 YFSETQ. The length of the CDR3 is 14 residues. The ends lost 4 bases at V and 5 bases at J; junction bases unmatched: 4. The CDR3 nucleotides are TGCGCCAGCAGCCTCAGCGGGAGAACCGGGGAGCTGTTTTTT. This codes for CASSLSGRTGELFF.

Notes on this clonotype: At one end, the junction sequence differs from germline, possibly due to a read error. The rearrangement uses TRBV20-1 and TRBJ2-4; D is perhaps TRBD1 (6 bases). CDR3 length: 15 residues. Germline CDR1 and CDR2: DFQATT and SNEGSKA (reference sequence). The CDR3 nucleotides read TGCAGTGCTAGGCCAGGGGAATCGGGCAAAAACAGTCAGTACTTC. Translation: CSARPGESGKNSQYF.

This clonotype occurred many times. The chain carries TRBV11-1 and TRBJ2-3, with 8 bases that match TRBD1. V lost 2 bases, J lost 6 bases, and 10 bases stayed unmatched. Germline CDR1 is SGHAT and CDR2 is FQDESV (reference sequence). The CDR3 runs 16 residues. CDR3 DNA: TGTGCCAGCAGCTTAATACCCGGACAGGGCGCGGATACGCAGTATTTT. This gives the protein CASSLIPGQGADTQYF.

Only a few counts were recorded for this clonotype. The chain has TRBV3-1 and TRBJ2-1; 10 nucleotides line up with TRBD2. The CDR3 is 18 residues long. CDR1 and CDR2 (germline): LGHDT, YNNKEL (reference sequence). V was pared by 0 bases and J by 6 bases, with 11 bases of the junction left unmatched. CDR3 sequence: CASSQDWAIAGGGNEQFF. As DNA, the CDR3 is TGTGCCAGCAGCCAAGATTGGGCCATAGCGGGGGGCGGCAATGAGCAGTTCTTC.

This clonotype has a single count. The V call is TRBV20-1, the J call TRBJ1-6, with D unresolved. V was trimmed by 2 bases and J by 8 bases, leaving 10 bases between them. Germline V gene sequence: CDR1 DFQATT, CDR2 SNEGSKA (reference sequence). CDR3 size: 13 residues. As DNA, the CDR3 is TGCAGTGCTAGACCCTTATCCGATTCACCCCTCCACTTT. It codes for CSARPLSDSPLHF.

This clonotype turned up a few times. The chain recombines TRBV7-8 with TRBJ2-4; 10 bases match TRBD2. The junction had 13 bases not matched to a gene; V was cut back by 5 bases and J by 6 bases. The CDR3 covers 17 residues. CDR1 is SGHVS, CDR2 FQNEAQ, per germline. CDR3 sequence reads: CASSELAGVGHGNIQYF. In DNA form, the CDR3 reads TGTGCCAGCAGCGAGCTAGCGGGGGTAGGGCACGGAAACATTCAGTACTTC.